The sequence of this TCR beta chain was determined in a study of blood T cell repertoires in COVID-19. About the research overall: Sample material is recorded as cDNA or gDNA derived from T cells, B-cell-depleted T cells, or PBMCs.

This table comes from immunoSEQ multiplex PCR, and its TCRdb copy is limited to in-frame clones, with some not included. Altogether 300,000 to 350,000 clones are present, over 80% being singletons, with the ten largest covering less than 6.5%. Everyone who took part was about 18 to 90 years old, and they came from fewer than 25 US areas. Participants had their cohort set by participant-reported clinical history. This CDR3 spans 15 amino acids. Germline V gives CDR1 SGHTA, CDR2 FQGNSA. V was clipped by 7 bases and J by 0 bases, with 13 bases between them. The sequence came from a man aged 30 to 39 who had recovered from COVID-19. Sequencing was done on a sample of PBMCs or T cells enriched from blood (not recorded which). V is TRBV7-2 and J is TRBJ2-1, with D unclear. The CDR3 DNA follows: TGTGCCAGCATCCTGTCTGTGAGCTCCTACAATGAGCAGTTCTTC. It codes for CASILSVSSYNEQFF.